This TCR beta chain stems from a study of metastatic and nonmetastatic thyroid tumors. This clone showed up many times. This CDR3 comprises 16 residues. Germline V gives CDR1 PRHDT, CDR2 FYEKMQ (reference sequence). Trimming took 5 bases from V and 5 from J; bases not matched to a gene: 9. With MiXCR, TCRdb called clones anew from the PCR reads. Seen here are 35,000 to 50,000 clones, roughly 4% observed once, and the top ten hold approximately 9.5%. Thyroid surgery was preceded by no treatment in any patient. The TCR originated in a female donor with papillary thyroid cancer or a benign thyroid nodule (not recorded which). Some clones in this sample may be carry-over from other donors' samples. The material sequenced was blood. This chain joins TRBV13 and TRBJ2-5; 12 bases are shared with TRBD2. The CDR3 DNA reads as TGTGCCAGCAGCCTGATGACTAGCGGGAGAAAGGAGACCCAGTACTTC. It codes for CASSLMTSGRKETQYF.